This T cell receptor (beta chain) was captured by sequencing in a study of blood T cell repertoires in COVID-19. Study summary: Collection of acute and convalescent COVID-19 samples took place in the United States, Italy and Spain.

TCRdb's copy holds only in-frame clones and misses some; the assay was immunoSEQ multiplex PCR. The sample has 290,000 or so clones, approximately 92% seen once; the top ten hold about 1.1%. Across about two dozen US areas, participants ranged in age from 18 to 89 years. Assignments of participants to cohorts depended upon their own reported clinical history. This CDR3 has 15 residues. The V end lost 2 bases, the J end lost 8 bases, and 17 bases lay between the germline ends. Germline V gene data show CDR1 as SGHDT and CDR2 as YYEEEE. This receptor was obtained from a woman aged 30 to 39 who had recovered from COVID-19. The sample taken for sequencing was PBMCs or T cells enriched from blood (not recorded which). The chain carries TRBV5-6 and TRBJ2-1; tentatively, D is TRBD1 (6 bases). Written as DNA, the CDR3 is TGTGCCAGCAGCTTTAACACAGGGCTGGGCGATGAGCAGTTCTTC. It codes for CASSFNTGLGDEQFF. The full variable domain, its missing parts supplied by reference TRBV5-6 and TRBJ2-1, is DAGVTQSPTHLIKTRGQQVTLRCSPKSGHDTVSWYQQALGQGPQFIFQYYEEEERQRGNFPDRFSGHQFPNYSSELNVNALLLGDSALYLCASSFNTGLGDEQFFGPGTRLTVL.